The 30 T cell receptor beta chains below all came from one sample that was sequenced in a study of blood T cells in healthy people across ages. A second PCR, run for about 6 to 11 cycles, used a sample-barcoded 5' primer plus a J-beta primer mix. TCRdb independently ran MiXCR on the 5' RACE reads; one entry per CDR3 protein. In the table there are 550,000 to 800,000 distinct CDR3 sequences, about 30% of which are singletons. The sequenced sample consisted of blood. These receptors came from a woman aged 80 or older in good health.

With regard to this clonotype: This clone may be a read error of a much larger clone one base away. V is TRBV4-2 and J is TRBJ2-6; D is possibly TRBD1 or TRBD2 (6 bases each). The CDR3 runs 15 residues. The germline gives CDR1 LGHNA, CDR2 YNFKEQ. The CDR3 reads CASSQKGWGANVPTF. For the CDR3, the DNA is TGTGCCAGCAGCCAAAAGGGGTGGGGGGCCAACGTCCCGACTTTC.

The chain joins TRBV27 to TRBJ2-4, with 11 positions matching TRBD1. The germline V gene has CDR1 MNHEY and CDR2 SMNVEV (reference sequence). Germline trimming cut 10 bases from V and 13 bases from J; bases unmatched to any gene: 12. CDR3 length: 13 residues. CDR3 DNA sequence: TGTGCCATCAGAACCGGGACAGGGGGGAGGCAGTACTTC. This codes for CAIRTGTGGRQYF.

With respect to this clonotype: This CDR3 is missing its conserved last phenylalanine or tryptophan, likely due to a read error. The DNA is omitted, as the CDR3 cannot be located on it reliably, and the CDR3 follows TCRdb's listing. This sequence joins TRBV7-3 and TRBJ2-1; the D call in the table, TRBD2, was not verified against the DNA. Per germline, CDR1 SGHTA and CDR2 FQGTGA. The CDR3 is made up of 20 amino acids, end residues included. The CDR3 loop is CASSFGPGLAGASPVNERFC.

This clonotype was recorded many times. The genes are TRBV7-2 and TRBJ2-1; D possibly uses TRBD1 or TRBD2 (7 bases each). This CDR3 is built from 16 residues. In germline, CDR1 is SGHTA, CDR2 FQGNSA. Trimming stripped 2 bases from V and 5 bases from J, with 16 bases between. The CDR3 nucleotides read TGTGCCAGCAGCTTATATTTCAGGGGGGGTCACAATGAGCAGTTCTTC. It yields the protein CASSLYFRGGHNEQFF.

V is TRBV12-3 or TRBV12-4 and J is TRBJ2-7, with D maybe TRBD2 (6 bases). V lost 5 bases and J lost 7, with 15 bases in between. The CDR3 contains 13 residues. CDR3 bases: TGTGCCAGCAGTACCCGACTGGCGGGGGAGCAGTACTTC. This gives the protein CASSTRLAGEQYF.

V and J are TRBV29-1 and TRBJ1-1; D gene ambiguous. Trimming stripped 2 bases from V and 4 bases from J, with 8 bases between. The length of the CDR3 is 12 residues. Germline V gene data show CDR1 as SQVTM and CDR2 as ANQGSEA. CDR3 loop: CSVETGGTEAFF. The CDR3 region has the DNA TGCAGCGTTGAAACGGGCGGCACTGAAGCTTTCTTT.

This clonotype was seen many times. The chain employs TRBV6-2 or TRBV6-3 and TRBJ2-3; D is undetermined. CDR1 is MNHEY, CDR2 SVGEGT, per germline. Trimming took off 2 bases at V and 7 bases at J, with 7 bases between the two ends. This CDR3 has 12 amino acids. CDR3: CASSYRHYTQYF. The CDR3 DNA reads TGTGCCAGCAGTTACAGACACTATACGCAGTATTTT.

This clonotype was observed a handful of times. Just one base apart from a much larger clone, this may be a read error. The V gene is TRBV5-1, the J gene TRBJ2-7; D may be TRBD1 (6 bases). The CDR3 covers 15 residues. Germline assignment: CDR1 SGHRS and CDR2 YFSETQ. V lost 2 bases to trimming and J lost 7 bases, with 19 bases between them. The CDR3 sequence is CASSLTGSPLNEQYF. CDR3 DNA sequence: TGCGCCAGCAGCTTAACAGGGTCCCCTCTCAATGAGCAGTACTTC.

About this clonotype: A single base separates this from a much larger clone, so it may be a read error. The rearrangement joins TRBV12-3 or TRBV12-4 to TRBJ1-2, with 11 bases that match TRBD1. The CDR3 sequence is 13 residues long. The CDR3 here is CTSRTGTGGLCTF. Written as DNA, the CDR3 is TGTACCAGCAGGACCGGGACAGGGGGTCTCTGCACCTTC.

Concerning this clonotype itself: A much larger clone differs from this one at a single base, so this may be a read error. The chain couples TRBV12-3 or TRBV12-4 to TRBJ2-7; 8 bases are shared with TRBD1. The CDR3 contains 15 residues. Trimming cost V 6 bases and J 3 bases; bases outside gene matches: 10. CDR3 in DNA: TGTGCCAGCAGACCTGGACAGGGAGGCTGCTACGAGCAGTACTTC. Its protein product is CASRPGQGGCYEQYF.

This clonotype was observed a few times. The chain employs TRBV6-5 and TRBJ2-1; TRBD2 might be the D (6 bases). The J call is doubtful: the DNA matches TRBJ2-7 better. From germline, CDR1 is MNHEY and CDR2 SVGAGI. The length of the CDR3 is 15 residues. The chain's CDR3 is CASSYFGGAYNEQYF. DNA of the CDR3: TGTGCCAGCAGTTACTTCGGGGGAGCTTACAATGAGCAGTACTTC.

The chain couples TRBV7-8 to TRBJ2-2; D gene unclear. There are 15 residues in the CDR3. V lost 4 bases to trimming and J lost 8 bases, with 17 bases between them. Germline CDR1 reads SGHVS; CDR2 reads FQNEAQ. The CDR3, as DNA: TGTGCCAGCAGCTCCCGACTCCTCCTTTCAGGGGAGCTGTTTTTT. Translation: CASSSRLLLSGELFF.

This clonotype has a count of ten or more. The DNA of the CDR3 is TGCAGTGCTAGTAATTTAGCGGGGTCCTACGAGCAGTACTTC. It yields the protein CSASNLAGSYEQYF. The chain carries TRBV20-1 and TRBJ2-7; 8 nucleotides agree with TRBD2. Germline lookup yields CDR1 DFQATT and CDR2 SNEGSKA (reference sequence). This CDR3 is 14 amino acids long. The ends lost 3 bases at V and 1 base at J; junction bases unmatched: 5.

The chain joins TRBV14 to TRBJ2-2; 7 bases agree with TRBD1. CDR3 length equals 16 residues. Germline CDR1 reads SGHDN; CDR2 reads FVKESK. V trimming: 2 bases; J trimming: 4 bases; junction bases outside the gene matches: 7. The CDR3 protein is CASSQIEQGSTGELFF. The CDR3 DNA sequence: TGTGCCAGCAGCCAAATAGAACAGGGGTCCACCGGGGAGCTGTTTTTT.

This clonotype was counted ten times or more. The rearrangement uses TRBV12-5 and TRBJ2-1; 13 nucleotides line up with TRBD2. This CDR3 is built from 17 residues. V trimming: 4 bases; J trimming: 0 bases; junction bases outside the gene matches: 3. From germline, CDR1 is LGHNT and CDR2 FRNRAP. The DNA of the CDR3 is TGTGCTAGTGGTTCGAGGACTAGCGGGGGCTCCTACAATGAGCAGTTCTTC. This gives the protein CASGSRTSGGSYNEQFF.

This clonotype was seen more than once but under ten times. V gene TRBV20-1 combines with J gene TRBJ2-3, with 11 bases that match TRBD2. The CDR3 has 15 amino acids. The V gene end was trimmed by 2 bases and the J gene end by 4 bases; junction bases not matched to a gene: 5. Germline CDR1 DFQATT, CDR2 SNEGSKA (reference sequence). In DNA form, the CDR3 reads TGCAGTGCTAGAAGTAGCGGGAGGGCCGCAGATACGCAGTATTTT. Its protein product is CSARSSGRAADTQYF.

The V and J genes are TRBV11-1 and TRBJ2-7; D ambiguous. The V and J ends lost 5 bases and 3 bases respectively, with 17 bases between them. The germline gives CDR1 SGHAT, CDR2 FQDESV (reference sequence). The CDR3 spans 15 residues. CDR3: CASSPSAGTNYEQYF. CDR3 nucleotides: TGTGCCAGCAGCCCCTCCGCAGGTACAAACTACGAGCAGTACTTC. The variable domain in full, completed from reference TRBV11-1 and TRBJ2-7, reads EAEVAQSPRYKITEKSQAVAFWCDPISGHATLYWYRQILGQGPELLVQFQDESVVDDSQLPKDRFSAERLKGVDSTLKIQPAELGDSAMYLCASSPSAGTNYEQYFGPGTRLTVT.

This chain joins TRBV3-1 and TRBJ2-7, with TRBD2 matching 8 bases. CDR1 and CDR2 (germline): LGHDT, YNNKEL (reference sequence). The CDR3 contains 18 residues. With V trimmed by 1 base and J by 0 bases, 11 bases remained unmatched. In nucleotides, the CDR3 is TGTGCCAGCAGCCAAGTTGGGGCGGGAGGACTTCGCTCCTACGAGCAGTACTTC. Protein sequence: CASSQVGAGGLRSYEQYF.

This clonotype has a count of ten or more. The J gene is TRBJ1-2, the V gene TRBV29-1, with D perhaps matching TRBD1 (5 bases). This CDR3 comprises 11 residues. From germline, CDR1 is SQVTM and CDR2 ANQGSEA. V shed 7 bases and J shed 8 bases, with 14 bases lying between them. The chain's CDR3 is CSGAGSEGYTF. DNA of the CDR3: TGCAGCGGGGCAGGGTCTGAAGGCTACACCTTC.

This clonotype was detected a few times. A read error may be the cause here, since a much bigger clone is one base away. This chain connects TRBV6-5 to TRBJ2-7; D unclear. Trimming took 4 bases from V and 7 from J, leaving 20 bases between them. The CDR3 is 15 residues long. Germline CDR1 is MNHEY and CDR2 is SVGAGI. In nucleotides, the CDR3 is TGTGCCAGCAGTTTGAGCAGTGTGACCTACAATGAGCAGTACTTC. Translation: CASSLSSVTYNEQYF.

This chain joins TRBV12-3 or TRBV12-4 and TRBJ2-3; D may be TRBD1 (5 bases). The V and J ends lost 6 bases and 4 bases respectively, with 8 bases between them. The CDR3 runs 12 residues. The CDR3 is CASRVTADTQYF. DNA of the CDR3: TGTGCCAGCAGAGTGACAGCAGATACGCAGTATTTT.

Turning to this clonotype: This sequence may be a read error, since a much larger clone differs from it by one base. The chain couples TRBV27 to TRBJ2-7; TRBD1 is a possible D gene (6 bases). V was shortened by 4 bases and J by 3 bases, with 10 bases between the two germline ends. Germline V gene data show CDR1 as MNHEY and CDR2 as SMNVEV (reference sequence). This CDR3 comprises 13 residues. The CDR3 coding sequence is TGTGCCAGCAGTTGGGGGCACGGCTACGAGCAGTACTTC. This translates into CASSWGHGYEQYF.

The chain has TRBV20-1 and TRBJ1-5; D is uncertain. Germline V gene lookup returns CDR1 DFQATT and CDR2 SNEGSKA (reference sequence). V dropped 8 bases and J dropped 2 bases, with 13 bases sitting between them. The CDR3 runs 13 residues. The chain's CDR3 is CSPYDTGNQPQHF. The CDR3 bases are TGCAGTCCGTACGATACGGGCAATCAGCCCCAGCATTTT.

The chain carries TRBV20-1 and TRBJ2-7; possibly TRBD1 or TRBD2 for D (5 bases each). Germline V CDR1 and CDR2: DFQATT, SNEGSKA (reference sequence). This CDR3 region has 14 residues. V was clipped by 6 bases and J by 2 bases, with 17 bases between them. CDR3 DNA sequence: TGCAGTGCCAGCAGGCCGGGGACGACCTACGAGCAGTACTTC. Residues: CSASRPGTTYEQYF.

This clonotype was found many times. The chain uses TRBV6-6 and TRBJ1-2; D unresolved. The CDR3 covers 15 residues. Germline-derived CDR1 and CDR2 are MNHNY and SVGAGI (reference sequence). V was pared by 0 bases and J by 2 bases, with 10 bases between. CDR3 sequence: CASSYSPELNYGYTF. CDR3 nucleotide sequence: TGTGCCAGCAGTTACTCCCCGGAACTGAACTATGGCTACACCTTC.

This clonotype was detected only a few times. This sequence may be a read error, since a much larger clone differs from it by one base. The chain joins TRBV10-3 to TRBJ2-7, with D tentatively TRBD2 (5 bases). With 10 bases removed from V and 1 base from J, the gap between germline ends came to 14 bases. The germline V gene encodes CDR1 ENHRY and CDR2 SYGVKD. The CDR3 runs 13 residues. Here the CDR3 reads CATTAGGSYEQYF. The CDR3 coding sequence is TGTGCCACCACGGCAGGAGGTTCCTACGAGCAGTACTTC.

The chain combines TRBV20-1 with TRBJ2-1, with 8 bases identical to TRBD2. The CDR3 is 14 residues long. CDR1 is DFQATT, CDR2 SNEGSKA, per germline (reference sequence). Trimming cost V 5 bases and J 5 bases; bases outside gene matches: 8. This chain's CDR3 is CSAPASGRNNEQFF. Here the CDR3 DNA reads TGCAGTGCTCCGGCTAGCGGGCGGAACAATGAGCAGTTCTTC.

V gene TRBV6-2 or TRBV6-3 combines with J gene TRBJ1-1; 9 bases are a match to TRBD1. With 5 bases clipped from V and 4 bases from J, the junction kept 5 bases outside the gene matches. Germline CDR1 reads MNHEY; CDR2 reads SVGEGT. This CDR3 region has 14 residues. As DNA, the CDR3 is TGTGCCAGCAGTACGACAGGGGGAACCACTGAAGCTTTCTTT. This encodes CASSTTGGTTEAFF.

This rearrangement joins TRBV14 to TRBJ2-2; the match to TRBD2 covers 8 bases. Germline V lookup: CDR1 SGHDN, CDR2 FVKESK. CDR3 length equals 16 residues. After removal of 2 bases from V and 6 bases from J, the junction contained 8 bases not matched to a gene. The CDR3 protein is CASSQNPGGLAGELFF. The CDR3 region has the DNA TGTGCCAGCAGCCAAAACCCGGGGGGGCTCGCCGGGGAGCTGTTTTTT.

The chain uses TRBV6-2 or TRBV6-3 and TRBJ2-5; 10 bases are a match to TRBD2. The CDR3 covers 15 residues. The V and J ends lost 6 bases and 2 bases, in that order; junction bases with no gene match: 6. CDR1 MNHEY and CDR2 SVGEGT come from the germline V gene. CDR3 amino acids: CASSRGLATQETQYF. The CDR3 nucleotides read TGTGCCAGCAGCCGGGGACTAGCGACACAAGAGACCCAGTACTTC.